These T cell receptor beta chains were read from a single sample in a study of T cell repertoires in cytomegalovirus infection. One entry per CDR3 protein, called by TCRdb with MiXCR from the reads. Here the sample spans hundreds of thousands of distinct CDR3 sequences, roughly 30% being singletons. The antigens for these receptors are not known. The starting material was cultured CD8+ T cells from PBMCs, obtained from culture after CMV antigen stimulation. The receptors derive from a human donor in good health (CMV status not recorded). Some clones in this sample may be carry-over from other donors' samples. The CDR3 runs from the conserved cysteine through the conserved F or W. D genes are given only for firm matches. Size tells how often a clone was seen (once, few, many) or the class of an expanded clone, and some rows leave it out.

d_call clone_size v_call cdr3_aa
- - TRBV19 CAIQHTGTEAFF
TRBD1 few TRBV6-1 CAIRSRGQGDLQPQHF
- few TRBV27 CASSFAPTMGYEQYF
- - TRBV29-1 CSVEGRPEAFF
- - TRBV27 CASSFAAALNNEQFF
- many TRBV7-9 CASSRGETQYF
- - TRBV9 CASEKSQRASWDTQYF
- few TRBV6-6 CASSYQHREAPSPLHF
- few TRBV12-3/TRBV12-4 CASSLGAAYTEAFF
TRBD1 many TRBV10-3 CAIRTASGGANTGELFF
TRBD1 few TRBV5-6 CASSSYRGLLSNQPQHF
- few TRBV2 CASSEVEALNYGYTF
- few TRBV27 CASSYTTGGTDTQYF
TRBD2 - TRBV12-3/TRBV12-4 CASRFGGADYNEQFF
- - TRBV4-1 CASSQDRQNSPLHF
TRBD2 - TRBV25-1 CASSGPPTSGVSSDTQYF
TRBD1 - TRBV6-4 CASSDGVGTGTDTQYF
- few TRBV6-2/TRBV6-3 CASTKGINYGYTF
TRBD1 - TRBV6-6 CASSHRDRGDYEQYF
- many TRBV7-9 CASSRNDRRPMKQYF
TRBD2 many TRBV7-6 CASSFKQFRLAGAGYQETQYF
- - TRBV7-8 CASSFRVVGTEAFF
- - TRBV27 CASSLSRANGYTF
TRBD1 - TRBV5-4 CASSPRDRGRYGYTF
- - TRBV7-9 CASSRDPSYEQYF
- - TRBV4-2 CASSQGSSQPQHF
- few TRBV10-3 CAISELRQGPGSGANVLTF
TRBD2 - TRBV20-1 CSARPWTSGGASTDTQYF
- many TRBV7-8 CASSLAADSADGYTF